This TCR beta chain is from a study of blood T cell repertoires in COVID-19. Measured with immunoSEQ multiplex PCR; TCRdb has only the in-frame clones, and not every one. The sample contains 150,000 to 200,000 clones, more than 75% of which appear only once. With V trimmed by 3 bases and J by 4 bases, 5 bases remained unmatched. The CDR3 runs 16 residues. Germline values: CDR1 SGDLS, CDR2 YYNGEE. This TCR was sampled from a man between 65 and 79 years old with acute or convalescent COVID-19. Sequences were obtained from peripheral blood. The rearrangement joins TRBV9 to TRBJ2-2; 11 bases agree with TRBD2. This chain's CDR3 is CASSAQLAGVTGELFF. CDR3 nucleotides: TGTGCCAGCAGCGCCCAACTAGCGGGGGTCACCGGGGAGCTGTTTTTT. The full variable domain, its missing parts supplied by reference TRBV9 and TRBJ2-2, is DSGVTQTPKHLITATGQRVTLRCSPRSGDLSVYWYQQSLDQGLQFLIQYYNGEERAKGNILERFSAQQFPDLHSELNLSSLELGDSALYFCASSAQLAGVTGELFFGEGSRLTVL.